These 7 T cell receptor beta chains originate from one sample sequenced in a study of T cells in Graves' hyperthyroidism and ophthalmopathy. RNA transcripts were the template for amplifying TCR beta CDR3 regions. Carried out on the TCR CDR3, a first-round RT-PCR used the HTBI primer set. TCRdb used MiXCR to reprocess the multiplex PCR reads, holding one entry per CDR3 protein. Found here are approximately 370,000 distinct CDR3 sequences, 15% of them singletons; the top ten hold less than 35%. Source material: blood. These receptor sequences come from a woman aged 25 to 39 with Graves' hyperthyroidism.

This clonotype was observed a single time. The V call is TRBV20-1, the J call TRBJ2-2; the D is unclear. The CDR3 contains 13 residues. Trimming removed 4 bases at V and 2 bases at J, with 8 bases between. Germline V gene lookup returns CDR1 DFQATT and CDR2 SNEGSKA (reference sequence). CDR3: CSATWANTGELFF. In nucleotides, the CDR3 is TGCAGTGCTACATGGGCCAACACCGGGGAGCTGTTTTTT.

The table lists this clonotype with a few counts. One end of the junction varies from germline; a read error may be responsible. The genes are TRBV6-6 and TRBJ2-7; no definite D call. Germline CDR1 and CDR2: MNHNY and SVGAGI (reference sequence). This CDR3 has 16 amino acids. The chain's CDR3 is CANSYSRPQIRYEQYF. In nucleotides, the CDR3 is TGTGCCAACAGTTACTCTCGCCCGCAGATCCGCTACGAGCAGTACTTC.

Concerning this clonotype itself: One junction end does not reproduce the germline sequence, and a read error may be involved. The chain joins TRBV20-1 to TRBJ1-5; tentative D call: TRBD1 (6 bases). The CDR3 spans 14 residues. The germline gives CDR1 DFQATT, CDR2 SNEGSKA (reference sequence). CDR3 sequence reads: CSARAGTGFQPPHF. For the CDR3, the DNA is TGCAGTGCTAGAGCGGGTACAGGGTTTCAGCCCCCGCATTTT.

This clonotype was counted ten times or more. This sequence joins TRBV18 and TRBJ2-5; D ambiguous. The CDR3 is 13 residues long. Germline-derived CDR1 and CDR2 are KGHSH and LQKENI. V lost 5 bases and J lost 2, with 9 bases in between. This CDR3 is CASSSTVQETQYF. As DNA, the CDR3 is TGTGCCAGCTCATCCACGGTTCAAGAGACCCAGTACTTC.

Turning to this clonotype: Given the absence of the conserved phenylalanine or tryptophan at the CDR3 end, a read error is likely. The chain employs TRBV25-1 and TRBJ1-6; 10 nucleotides agree with TRBD1. Germline V lookup: CDR1 MGHDK, CDR2 SYGVNS. The CDR3 has 14 residues. After removal of 5 bases from V and 10 bases from J, the junction contained 5 bases not matched to a gene. The CDR3 reads CASSSGTGDSPLHV. CDR3 nucleotides: TGTGCCAGCAGTTCCGGGACAGGGGACTCACCCCTCCACGTT.

Ten or more counts support this clonotype. The chain uses TRBV20-1 and TRBJ2-7; no clear D gene. CDR3 length: 12 residues. Trimming took 3 bases from V and 3 from J, leaving 9 bases between them. The germline gives CDR1 DFQATT, CDR2 SNEGSKA (reference sequence). The CDR3 nucleotides are TGCAGTGCTAGTCAGCAGGTCTACGAGCAGTACTTC. It specifies CSASQQVYEQYF.

This clonotype was detected only a few times. The rearrangement uses TRBV5-6 and TRBJ1-1; no clear D gene. Germline loops: CDR1 SGHDT, CDR2 YYEEEE. This CDR3 is built from 11 residues. The V end lost 4 bases, the J end lost 9 bases, and 10 bases lay between the germline ends. The CDR3 spells CASSRGGKAFF. The CDR3 DNA sequence: TGTGCCAGCAGCCGCGGCGGGAAAGCTTTCTTT.